These T cell receptor beta chains were read from a single sample in a study of cytomegalovirus exposure and HLA in healthy donors. Generated by immunoSEQ multiplex PCR, the TCRdb table keeps only in-frame clones and is missing some. The table has 65,000 to 100,000 clones, 93% seen once; the top ten hold approximately 4%. Sequenced material: PBMCs. The receptor set was obtained from a woman in her 30s in good health and CMV-seronegative. CDR3s include the opening cysteine and the closing phenylalanine or tryptophan. The D gene is left open where the match is weak. Size values are once, few and many counts, or a class for expanded clones, and some rows have none.

cdr3_nt,cdr3_aa,d_call,clone_size,j_call,v_call
TGCGCCAGCAGCTTTCAAGGGAAAGGGAGAGGCTACACCTTC,CASSFQGKGRGYTF,-,-,TRBJ1-2,TRBV4-1
TGCGCCAGCACAAGGCGCTCCGGGACAGGATCATGGAGGCAAGAGACCCAGTACTTC,CASTRRSGTGSWRQETQYF,TRBD1,-,TRBJ2-5,TRBV5-1
TGTGCCAGCAGTTGGACTAGCGGGGGGGCAGAGACCCAGTACTTC,CASSWTSGGAETQYF,TRBD2,few,TRBJ2-5,TRBV6-6
TGTGCCAGCAGTTACGGGGGGGAGAACTATGGCTACACCTTC,CASSYGGENYGYTF,-,-,TRBJ1-2,TRBV6-5
TGTGCCAGCAGTGAGCATCGGGCAGGGGGCTCTTCACCCCTCCACTTT,CASSEHRAGGSSPLHF,TRBD1,-,TRBJ1-6,TRBV6-1
TGTGCCTGGTCGTTTGGGGGGGACAACCCCTACGAGCAGTACTTC,CAWSFGGDNPYEQYF,-,-,TRBJ2-7,TRBV30
TGTGCCAGCATGAGGGAAGGACCTATCGGTGGGGTCACTGAAGCTTTCTTT,CASMREGPIGGVTEAFF,-,-,TRBJ1-1,TRBV2
TGTGCCAGCAGCTTGTACGGGACAGTCTCTGGAAACACCATATATTTT,CASSLYGTVSGNTIYF,TRBD1,-,TRBJ1-3,TRBV5-4
TGTGCCAGCAGCCAAGGACCGGACACTTCCTACGAGCAGTACTTC,CASSQGPDTSYEQYF,-,-,TRBJ2-7,TRBV14
TGTGCCAGCTCACTCTCAGGCCAAGAGACCCAGTACTTC,CASSLSGQETQYF,-,-,TRBJ2-5,TRBV18
TGTGCCAGCATTATAGAGGGAGGGTTCGGAGCTTTCTTT,CASIIEGGFGAFF,-,-,TRBJ1-1,TRBV6-1
TGTGCCAGCGTGGGACGGGGGGCCCCATACAATGAGCAGTTCTTC,CASVGRGAPYNEQFF,-,-,TRBJ2-1,TRBV28
TGTGCCAGCTCACCACTGACATTTGAAGCTTTCTTT,CASSPLTFEAFF,-,-,TRBJ1-1,TRBV18
TGCAGCGGGTGGACACAGAACACTGAAGCTTTCTTT,CSGWTQNTEAFF,-,-,TRBJ1-1,TRBV29-1
TGTGCCATCAGTCTTGGTGCTCCAGGGTCTGGCTACACCTTC,CAISLGAPGSGYTF,-,once,TRBJ1-2,TRBV10-3
TGTGCCAGCAGTGTAGGGACAGGGAGTTCGCGGGAGCAGTTCTTC,CASSVGTGSSREQFF,TRBD1,-,TRBJ2-1,TRBV6-1
TGTGCCAGCTCACCACCAATGGGGCGGAACTATGGCTACACCTTC,CASSPPMGRNYGYTF,-,-,TRBJ1-2,TRBV18
TGCGCCAGCAGTGATCACGGGTATCAGCCCCAGCATTTT,CASSDHGYQPQHF,-,-,TRBJ1-5,TRBV10-2
TGTGCCAGCTCGGTCGGGCAGGGCCTCTTTGGGGCCAACGTCCTGACTTTC,CASSVGQGLFGANVLTF,-,-,TRBJ2-6,TRBV27